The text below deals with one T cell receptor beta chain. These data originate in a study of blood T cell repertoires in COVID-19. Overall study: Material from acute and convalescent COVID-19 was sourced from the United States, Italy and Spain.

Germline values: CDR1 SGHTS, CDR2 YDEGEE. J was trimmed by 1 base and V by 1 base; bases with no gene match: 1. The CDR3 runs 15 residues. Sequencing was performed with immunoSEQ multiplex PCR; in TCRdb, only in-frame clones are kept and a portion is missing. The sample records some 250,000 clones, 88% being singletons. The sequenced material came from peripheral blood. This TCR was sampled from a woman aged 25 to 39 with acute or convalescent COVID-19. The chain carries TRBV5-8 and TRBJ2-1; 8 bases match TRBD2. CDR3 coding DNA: TGTGCCAGCAGCTTGCGGGAGGGGTCCTACAATGAGCAGTTCTTC. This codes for CASSLREGSYNEQFF.